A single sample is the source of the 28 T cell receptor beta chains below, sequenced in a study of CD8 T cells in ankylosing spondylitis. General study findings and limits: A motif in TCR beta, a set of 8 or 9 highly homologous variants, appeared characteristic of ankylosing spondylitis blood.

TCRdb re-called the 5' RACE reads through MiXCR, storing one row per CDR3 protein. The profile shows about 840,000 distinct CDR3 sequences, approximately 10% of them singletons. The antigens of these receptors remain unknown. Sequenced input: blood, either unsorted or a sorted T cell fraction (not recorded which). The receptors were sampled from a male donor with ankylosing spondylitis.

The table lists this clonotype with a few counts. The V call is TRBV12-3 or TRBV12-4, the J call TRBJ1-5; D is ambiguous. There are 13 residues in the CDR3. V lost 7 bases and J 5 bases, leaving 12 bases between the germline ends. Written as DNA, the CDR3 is TGTGCCAGCACAATGGAGGAAGATCAGCCCCAGCATTTT. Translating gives CASTMEEDQPQHF.

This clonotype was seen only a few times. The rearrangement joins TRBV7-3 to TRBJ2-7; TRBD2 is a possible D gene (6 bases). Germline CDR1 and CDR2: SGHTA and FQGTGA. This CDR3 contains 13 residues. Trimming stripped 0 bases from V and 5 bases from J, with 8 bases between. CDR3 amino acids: CASSLTDYHEQYF. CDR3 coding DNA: TGTGCCAGCAGCTTAACGGACTACCACGAGCAGTACTTC. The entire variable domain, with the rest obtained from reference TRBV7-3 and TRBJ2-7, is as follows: GAGVSQTPSNKVTEKGKYVELRCDPISGHTALYWYRQSLGQGPEFLIYFQGTGAADDSGLPNDRFFAVRPEGSVSTLKIQRTERGDSAVYLCASSLTDYHEQYFGPGTRLTVT.

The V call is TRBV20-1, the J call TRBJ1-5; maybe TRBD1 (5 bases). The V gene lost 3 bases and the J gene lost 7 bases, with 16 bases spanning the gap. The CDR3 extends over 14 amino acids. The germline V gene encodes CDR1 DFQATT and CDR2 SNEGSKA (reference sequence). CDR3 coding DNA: TGCAGTGCTAGTCGTAGGACATCTCAGCAGCCCCAGCATTTT. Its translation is CSASRRTSQQPQHF.

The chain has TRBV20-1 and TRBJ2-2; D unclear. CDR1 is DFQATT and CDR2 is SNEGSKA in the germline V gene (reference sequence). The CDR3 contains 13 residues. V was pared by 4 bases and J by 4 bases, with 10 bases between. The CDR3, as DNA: TGCAGTGCTATTACCCCGGTCACCGGGGAGCTGTTTTTT. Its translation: CSAITPVTGELFF.

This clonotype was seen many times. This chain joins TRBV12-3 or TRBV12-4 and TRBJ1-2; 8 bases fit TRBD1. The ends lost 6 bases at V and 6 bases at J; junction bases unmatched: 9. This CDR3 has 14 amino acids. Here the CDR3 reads CASRGTGWIHGYTF. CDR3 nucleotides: TGTGCCAGCAGGGGGACAGGTTGGATTCATGGCTACACCTTC.

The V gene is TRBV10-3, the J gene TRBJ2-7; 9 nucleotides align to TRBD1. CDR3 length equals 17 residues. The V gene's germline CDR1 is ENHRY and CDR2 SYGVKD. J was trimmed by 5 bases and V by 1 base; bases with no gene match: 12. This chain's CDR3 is CAISEWMRDRVTDEQYF. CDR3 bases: TGTGCCATCAGTGAGTGGATGCGGGACAGGGTTACCGACGAGCAGTACTTC.

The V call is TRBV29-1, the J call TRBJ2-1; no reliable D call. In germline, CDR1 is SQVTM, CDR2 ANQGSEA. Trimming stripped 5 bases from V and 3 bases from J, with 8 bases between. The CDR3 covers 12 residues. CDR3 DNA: TGCAGCGTTTTACTGGACTACAATGAGCAGTTCTTC. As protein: CSVLLDYNEQFF.

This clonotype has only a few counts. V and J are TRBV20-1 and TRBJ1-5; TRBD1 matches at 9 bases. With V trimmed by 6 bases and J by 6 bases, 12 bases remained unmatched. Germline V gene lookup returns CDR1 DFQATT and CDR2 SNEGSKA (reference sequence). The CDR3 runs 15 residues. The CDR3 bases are TGCAGTGCCTTTTCCGGGACAGGGATAGTTCAGCCCCAGCATTTT. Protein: CSAFSGTGIVQPQHF.

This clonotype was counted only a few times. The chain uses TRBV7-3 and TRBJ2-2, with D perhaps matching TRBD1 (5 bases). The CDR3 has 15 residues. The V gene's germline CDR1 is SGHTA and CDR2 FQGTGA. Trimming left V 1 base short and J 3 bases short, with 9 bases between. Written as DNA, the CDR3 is TGTGCCAGCAGCTTAAGGGCCAGGGACACCGGGGAGCTGTTTTTT. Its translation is CASSLRARDTGELFF. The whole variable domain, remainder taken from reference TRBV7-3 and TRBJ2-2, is GAGVSQTPSNKVTEKGKYVELRCDPISGHTALYWYRQSLGQGPEFLIYFQGTGAADDSGLPNDRFFAVRPEGSVSTLKIQRTERGDSAVYLCASSLRARDTGELFFGEGSRLTVL.

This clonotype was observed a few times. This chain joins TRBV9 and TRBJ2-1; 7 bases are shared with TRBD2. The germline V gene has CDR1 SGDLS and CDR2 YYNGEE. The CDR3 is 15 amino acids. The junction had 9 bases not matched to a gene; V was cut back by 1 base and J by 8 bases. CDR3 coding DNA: TGTGCCAGCAGCGTAATCAGGACTAGTGGCGATGAGCAGTTCTTC. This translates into CASSVIRTSGDEQFF.

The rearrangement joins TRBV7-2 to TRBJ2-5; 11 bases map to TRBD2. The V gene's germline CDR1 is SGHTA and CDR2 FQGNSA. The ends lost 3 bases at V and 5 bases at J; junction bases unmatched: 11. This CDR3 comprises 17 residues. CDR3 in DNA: TGTGCCAGCAGCTTTTCGCCTTTAGCGGGGGGGTGGGAGACCCAGTACTTC. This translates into CASSFSPLAGGWETQYF.

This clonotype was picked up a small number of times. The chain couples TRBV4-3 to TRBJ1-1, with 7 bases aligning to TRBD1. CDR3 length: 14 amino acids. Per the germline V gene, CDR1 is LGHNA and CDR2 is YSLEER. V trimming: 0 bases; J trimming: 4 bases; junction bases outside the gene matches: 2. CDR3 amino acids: CASSQETGFTEAFF. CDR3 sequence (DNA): TGCGCCAGCAGCCAAGAGACAGGGTTCACTGAAGCTTTCTTT.

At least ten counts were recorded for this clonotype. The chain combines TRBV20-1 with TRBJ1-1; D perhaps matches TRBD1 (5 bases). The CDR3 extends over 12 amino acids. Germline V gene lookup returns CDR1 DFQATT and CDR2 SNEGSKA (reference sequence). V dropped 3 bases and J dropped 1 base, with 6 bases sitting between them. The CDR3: CSASTGNTEAFF. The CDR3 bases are TGCAGTGCTAGTACAGGGAACACTGAAGCTTTCTTT.

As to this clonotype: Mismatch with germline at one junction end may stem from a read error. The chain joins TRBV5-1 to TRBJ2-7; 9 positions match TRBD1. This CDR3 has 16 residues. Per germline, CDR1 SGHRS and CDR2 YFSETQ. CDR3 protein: CASSLGSGTGYGEKYF. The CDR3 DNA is TGCGCCAGCAGCTTGGGGTCGGGGACAGGGTACGGCGAGAAGTACTTC.

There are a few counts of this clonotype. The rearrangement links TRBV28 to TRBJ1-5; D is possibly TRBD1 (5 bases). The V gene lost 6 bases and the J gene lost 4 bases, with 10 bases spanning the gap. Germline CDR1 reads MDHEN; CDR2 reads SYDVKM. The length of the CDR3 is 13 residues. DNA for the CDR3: TGTGCCAGCAGGGACACAGCGAATCAGCCCCAGCATTTT. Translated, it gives CASRDTANQPQHF.

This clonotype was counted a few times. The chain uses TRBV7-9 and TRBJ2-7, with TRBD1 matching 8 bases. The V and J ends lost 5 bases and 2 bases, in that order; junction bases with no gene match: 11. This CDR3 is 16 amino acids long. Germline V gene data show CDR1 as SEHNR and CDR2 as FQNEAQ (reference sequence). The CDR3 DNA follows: TGTGCCAGCAGCGCAGGGGGCAGGGGAACACCCTACGAGCAGTACTTC. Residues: CASSAGGRGTPYEQYF.

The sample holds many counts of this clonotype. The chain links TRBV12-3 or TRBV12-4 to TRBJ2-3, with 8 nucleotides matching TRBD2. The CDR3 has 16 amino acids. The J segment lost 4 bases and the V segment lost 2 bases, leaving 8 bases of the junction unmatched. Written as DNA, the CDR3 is TGTGCCAGCAGTTTAAATAGCGGGACTCATCCAGATACGCAGTATTTT. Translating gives CASSLNSGTHPDTQYF.

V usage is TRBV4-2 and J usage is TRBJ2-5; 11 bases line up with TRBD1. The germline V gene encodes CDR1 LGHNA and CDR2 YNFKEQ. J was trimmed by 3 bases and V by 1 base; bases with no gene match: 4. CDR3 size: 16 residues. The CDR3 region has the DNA TGTGCCAGCAGCCAAGGAGGGACAGGGGGGGAAGAGACCCAGTACTTC. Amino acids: CASSQGGTGGEETQYF.

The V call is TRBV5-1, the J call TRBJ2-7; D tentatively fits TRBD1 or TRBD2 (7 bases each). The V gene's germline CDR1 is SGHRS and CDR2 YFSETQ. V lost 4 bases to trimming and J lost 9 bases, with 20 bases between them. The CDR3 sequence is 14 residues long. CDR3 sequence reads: CASSLRQGLRVQYF. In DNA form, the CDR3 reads TGCGCCAGCAGCCTAAGACAGGGACTACGTGTGCAGTACTTC. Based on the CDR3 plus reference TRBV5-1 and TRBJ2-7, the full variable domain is KAGVTQTPRYLIKTRGQQVTLSCSPISGHRSVSWYQQTPGQGLQFLFEYFSETQRNKGNFPGRFSGRQFSNSRSEMNVSTLELGDSALYLCASSLRQGLRVQYFGPGTRLTVT.

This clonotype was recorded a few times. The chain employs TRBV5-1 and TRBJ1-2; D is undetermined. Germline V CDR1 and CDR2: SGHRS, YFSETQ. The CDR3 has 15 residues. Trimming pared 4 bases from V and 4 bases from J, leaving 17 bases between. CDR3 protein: CASSRGQVISYGYTF. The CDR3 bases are TGCGCCAGCAGCCGCGGGCAGGTGATATCCTATGGCTACACCTTC.

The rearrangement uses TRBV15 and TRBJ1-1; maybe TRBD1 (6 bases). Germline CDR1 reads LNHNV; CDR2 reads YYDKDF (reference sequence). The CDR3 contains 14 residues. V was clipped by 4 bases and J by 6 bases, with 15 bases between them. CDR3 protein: CATSITGWSAEAFF. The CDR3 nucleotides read TGTGCCACCAGCATAACAGGGTGGTCAGCTGAAGCTTTCTTT.

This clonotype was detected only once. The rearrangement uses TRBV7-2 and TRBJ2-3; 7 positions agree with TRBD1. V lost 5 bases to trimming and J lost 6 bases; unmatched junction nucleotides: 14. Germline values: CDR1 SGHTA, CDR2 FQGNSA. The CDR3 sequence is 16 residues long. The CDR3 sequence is CASSGPQGSIWDTQYF. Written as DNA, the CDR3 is TGTGCCAGCAGCGGCCCACAGGGGAGCATTTGGGATACGCAGTATTTT. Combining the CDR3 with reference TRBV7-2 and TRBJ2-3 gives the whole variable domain GAGVSQSPSNKVTEKGKDVELRCDPISGHTALYWYRQSLGQGLEFLIYFQGNSAPDKSGLPSDRFSAERTGGSVSTLTIQRTQQEDSAVYLCASSGPQGSIWDTQYFGPGTRLTVL.

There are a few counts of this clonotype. The CDR3 bases are TGTGCCACCAGCAGAGCGGCGGGGGGGTACACTGAAGCTTTCTTT. This codes for CATSRAAGGYTEAFF. The genes are TRBV15 and TRBJ1-1, with D tentatively TRBD1 (5 bases). V gave up 1 base and J gave up 3 bases, with 12 bases separating them. Germline assignment: CDR1 LNHNV and CDR2 YYDKDF (reference sequence). CDR3 length equals 15 residues.

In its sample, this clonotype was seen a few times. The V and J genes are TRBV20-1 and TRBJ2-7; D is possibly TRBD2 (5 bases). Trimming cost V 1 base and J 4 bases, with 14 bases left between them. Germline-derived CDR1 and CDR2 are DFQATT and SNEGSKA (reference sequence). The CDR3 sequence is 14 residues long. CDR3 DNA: TGCAGTGCTAGAGGAGGAGCGGATCTGTACGAGCAGTACTTC. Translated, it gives CSARGGADLYEQYF.

The CDR3 is CSARTGGAGEKLFF. CDR3 DNA sequence: TGCAGTGCTAGGACAGGGGGCGCAGGTGAAAAACTGTTTTTT. V is TRBV20-1 and J is TRBJ1-4; 10 nucleotides line up with TRBD1. V shed 3 bases and J 7 bases; nucleotides not matched to a gene: 5. The CDR3 is made up of 14 amino acids. Germline V CDR1 and CDR2: DFQATT, SNEGSKA (reference sequence).

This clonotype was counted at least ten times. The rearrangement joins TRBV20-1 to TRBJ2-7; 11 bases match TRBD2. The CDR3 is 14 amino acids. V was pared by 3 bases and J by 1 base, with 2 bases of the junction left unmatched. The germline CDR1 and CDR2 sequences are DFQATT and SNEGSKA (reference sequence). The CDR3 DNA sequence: TGCAGTGCTAGTCGACTAGCGGGGTCCTACGAGCAGTACTTC. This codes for CSASRLAGSYEQYF.

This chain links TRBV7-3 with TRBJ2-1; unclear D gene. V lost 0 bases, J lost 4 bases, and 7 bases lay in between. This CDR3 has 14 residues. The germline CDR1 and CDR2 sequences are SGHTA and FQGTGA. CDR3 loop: CASSLTTNYNEQFF. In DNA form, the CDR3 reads TGTGCCAGCAGCTTAACCACCAATTACAATGAGCAGTTCTTC.

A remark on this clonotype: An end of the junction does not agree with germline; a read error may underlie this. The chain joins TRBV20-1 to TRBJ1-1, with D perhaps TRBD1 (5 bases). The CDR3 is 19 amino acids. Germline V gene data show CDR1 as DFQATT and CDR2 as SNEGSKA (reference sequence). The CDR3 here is CNARGPGRRNFKMNTEAFF. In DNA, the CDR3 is TGCAATGCTAGGGGCCCCGGGAGGCGGAATTTTAAAATGAACACTGAAGCTTTCTTT.